Listed below are T cell receptor beta chains from one sample, sequenced in a study of shared clonotypes between healthy human individuals. Measured with immunoSEQ multiplex PCR; TCRdb has only the in-frame clones, and not every one. Of about 960,000 clones listed, approximately 80% are singletons. Material: memory CD4+ T cells sorted from blood. The receptors were gathered from a man in his late teens or twenties in good health. Both conserved end residues are part of each CDR3. A D gene is named only where the DNA matches it firmly. Size is omitted from some rows. Given values are once, few, many or a class for expanded clones.

CDR3: CSVQGPAGADTQYF
DNA: TGCAGCGTTCAGGGCCCCGCCGGCGCAGATACGCAGTATTTT
size: .
V: TRBV29-1
J: TRBJ2-3
D: .

CDR3: CASSYGGGPVTYEQYF
DNA: TGTGCCAGCAGTTACGGGGGAGGGCCGGTGACCTACGAGCAGTACTTC
size: .
V: TRBV6-6
J: TRBJ2-7
D: TRBD2

CDR3: CAITAGGNYGYTF
DNA: TGTGCCATCACGGCGGGTGGTAACTATGGCTACACCTTC
size: .
V: TRBV10-3
J: TRBJ1-2
D: .

CDR3: CASSLEQGWTEAFF
DNA: TGTGCCAGCAGCTTAGAACAGGGGTGGACTGAAGCTTTCTTT
size: .
V: TRBV7-2
J: TRBJ1-1
D: TRBD1

CDR3: CASSSGHIYEQYF
DNA: TGTGCCAGCAGCTCGGGACACATCTACGAGCAGTACTTC
size: .
V: TRBV7-2
J: TRBJ2-7
D: .

CDR3: CASSRTRTQNTEAFF
DNA: TGTGCCAGTAGTAGGACAAGAACTCAGAACACTGAAGCTTTCTTT
size: .
V: TRBV19
J: TRBJ1-1
D: .

CDR3: CASSIQGGWSNSPLHF
DNA: TGTGCCAGTAGTATCCAGGGGGGGTGGAGTAATTCACCCCTCCACTTT
size: .
V: TRBV19
J: TRBJ1-6
D: TRBD1

CDR3: CASIRGQRAQPQHF
DNA: TGTGCCAGCATTAGGGGACAGCGAGCTCAGCCCCAGCATTTT
size: .
V: TRBV6-6
J: TRBJ1-5
D: TRBD1

CDR3: CASSFNRGYTGELFF
DNA: TGTGCCAGCAGCTTTAATCGGGGGTACACCGGGGAGCTGTTTTTT
size: .
V: TRBV5-6
J: TRBJ2-2
D: .

CDR3: CAWSPPRLARGEQYF
DNA: TGTGCCTGGAGTCCGCCCCGACTAGCGAGGGGTGAGCAGTACTTC
size: few
V: TRBV30
J: TRBJ2-7
D: TRBD2

CDR3: CASTPRRGSYEQYF
DNA: TGTGCCAGCACCCCCAGGCGGGGGTCCTACGAGCAGTACTTC
size: many
V: TRBV28
J: TRBJ2-7
D: TRBD2

CDR3: CASSRGLTYEQYF
DNA: TGCGCCAGCAGCAGGGGCCTAACCTACGAGCAGTACTTC
size: once
V: TRBV5-1
J: TRBJ2-7
D: .

CDR3: CASSLWAITEAFF
DNA: TGCGCCAGCAGTCTGTGGGCTATCACTGAAGCTTTCTTT
size: .
V: TRBV23-1
J: TRBJ1-1
D: .

CDR3: CASSIGPARGQGQPQHF
DNA: TGTGCCAGTAGTATAGGACCCGCCCGGGGGCAGGGTCAGCCCCAGCATTTT
size: .
V: TRBV19
J: TRBJ1-5
D: .

CDR3: CASSGGSSGNTIYF
DNA: TGTGCCAGCAGCGGGGGTAGCTCTGGAAACACCATATATTTT
size: .
V: TRBV9
J: TRBJ1-3
D: .

CDR3: CASSLQPDSYEQYF
DNA: TGTGCCAGCAGCCTCCAACCGGACTCCTACGAGCAGTACTTC
size: .
V: TRBV9
J: TRBJ2-7
D: .

CDR3: CASSSGQGYSLHF
DNA: TGTGCCAGCAGCTCAGGACAGGGCTACTCCCTCCACTTT
size: few
V: TRBV7-6
J: TRBJ1-6
D: TRBD1